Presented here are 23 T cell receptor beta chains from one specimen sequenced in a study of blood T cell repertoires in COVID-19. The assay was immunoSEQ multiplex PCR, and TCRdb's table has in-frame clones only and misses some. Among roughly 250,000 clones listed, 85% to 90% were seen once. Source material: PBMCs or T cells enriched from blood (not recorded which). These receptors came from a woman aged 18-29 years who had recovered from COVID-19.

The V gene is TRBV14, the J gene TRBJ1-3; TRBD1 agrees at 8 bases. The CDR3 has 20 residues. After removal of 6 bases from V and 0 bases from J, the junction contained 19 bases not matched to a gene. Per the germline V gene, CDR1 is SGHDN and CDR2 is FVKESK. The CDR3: CASSRQGAMAYQSSGNTIYF. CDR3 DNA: TGTGCCAGCAGTCGGCAGGGGGCGATGGCTTACCAGAGCTCTGGAAACACCATATATTTT.

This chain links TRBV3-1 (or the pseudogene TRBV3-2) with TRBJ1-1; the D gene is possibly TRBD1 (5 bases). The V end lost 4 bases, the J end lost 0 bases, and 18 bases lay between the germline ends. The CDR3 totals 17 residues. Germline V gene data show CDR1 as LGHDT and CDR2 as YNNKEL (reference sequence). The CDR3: CASSPRSTEIMNTEAFF. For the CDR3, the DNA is TGTGCCAGCAGCCCCCGGTCGACAGAGATCATGAACACTGAAGCTTTCTTT.

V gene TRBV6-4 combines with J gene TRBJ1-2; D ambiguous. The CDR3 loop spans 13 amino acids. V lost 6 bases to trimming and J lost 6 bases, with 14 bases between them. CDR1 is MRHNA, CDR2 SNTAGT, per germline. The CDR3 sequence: CASSPGERDGYTF. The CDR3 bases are TGTGCCAGCAGCCCCGGCGAGCGGGATGGCTACACCTTC.

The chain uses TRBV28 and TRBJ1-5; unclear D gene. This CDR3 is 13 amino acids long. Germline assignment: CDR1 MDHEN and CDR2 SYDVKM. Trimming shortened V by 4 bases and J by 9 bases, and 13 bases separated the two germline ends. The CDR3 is CASSSADSRPQHF. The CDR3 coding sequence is TGTGCCAGCAGTTCGGCGGATTCAAGGCCCCAGCATTTT.

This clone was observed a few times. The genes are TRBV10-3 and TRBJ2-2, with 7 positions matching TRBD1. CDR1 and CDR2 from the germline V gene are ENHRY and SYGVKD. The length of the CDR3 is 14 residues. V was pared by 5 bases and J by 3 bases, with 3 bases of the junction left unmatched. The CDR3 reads CAISRDRYTGELFF. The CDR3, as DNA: TGTGCCATCAGTCGGGACAGATACACCGGGGAGCTGTTTTTT.

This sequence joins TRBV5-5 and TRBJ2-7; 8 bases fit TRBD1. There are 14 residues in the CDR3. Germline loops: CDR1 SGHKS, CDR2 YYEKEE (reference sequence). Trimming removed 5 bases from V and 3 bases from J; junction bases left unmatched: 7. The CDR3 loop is CASSFGQGFYEQYF. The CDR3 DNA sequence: TGTGCCAGCAGTTTTGGACAGGGATTCTACGAGCAGTACTTC.

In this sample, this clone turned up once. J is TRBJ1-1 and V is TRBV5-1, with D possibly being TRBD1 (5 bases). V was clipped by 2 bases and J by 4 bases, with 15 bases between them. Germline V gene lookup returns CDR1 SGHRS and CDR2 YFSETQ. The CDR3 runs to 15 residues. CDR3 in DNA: TGCGCCAGCAGCTTCGTATCGCCAGGGATCACTGAAGCTTTCTTT. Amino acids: CASSFVSPGITEAFF.

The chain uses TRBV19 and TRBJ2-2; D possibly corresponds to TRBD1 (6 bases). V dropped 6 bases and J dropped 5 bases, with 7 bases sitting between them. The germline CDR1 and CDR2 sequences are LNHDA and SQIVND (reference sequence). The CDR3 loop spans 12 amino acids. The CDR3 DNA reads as TGTGCCAGTAGGAGGGGGACCGGGGAGCTGTTTTTT. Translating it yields CASRRGTGELFF. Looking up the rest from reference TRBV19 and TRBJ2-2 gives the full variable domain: DGGITQSPKYLFRKEGQNVTLSCEQNLNHDAMYWYRQDPGQGLRLIYYSQIVNDFQKGDIAEGYSVSREKKESFPLTVTSAQKNPTAFYLCASRRGTGELFFGEGSRLTVL.

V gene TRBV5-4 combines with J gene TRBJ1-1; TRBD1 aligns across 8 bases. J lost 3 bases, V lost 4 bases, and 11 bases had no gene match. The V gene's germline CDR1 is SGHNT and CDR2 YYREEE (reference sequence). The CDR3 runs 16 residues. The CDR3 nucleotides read TGTGCCAGCAGCACTGGCGGACAGGGCGGGGACACTGAAGCTTTCTTT. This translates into CASSTGGQGGDTEAFF.

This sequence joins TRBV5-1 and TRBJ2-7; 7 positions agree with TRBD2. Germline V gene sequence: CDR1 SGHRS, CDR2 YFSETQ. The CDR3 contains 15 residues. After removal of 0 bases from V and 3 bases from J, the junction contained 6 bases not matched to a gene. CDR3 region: CASSLGGGEFYEQYF. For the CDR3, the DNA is TGCGCCAGCAGCTTGGGGGGAGGGGAGTTCTACGAGCAGTACTTC.

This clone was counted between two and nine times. CDR3 in DNA: TGTGCCAGCAGTGGGACAGGGAGGCAATTGTGGGGCAATCAGCCCCAGCATTTT. This sequence encodes CASSGTGRQLWGNQPQHF. The chain recombines TRBV2 with TRBJ1-5; 8 nucleotides agree with TRBD1. The CDR3 is 18 residues long. The trim removed 4 bases at V and 2 bases at J, leaving 13 bases unmatched. CDR1 is SNHLY, CDR2 FYNNEI, per germline.

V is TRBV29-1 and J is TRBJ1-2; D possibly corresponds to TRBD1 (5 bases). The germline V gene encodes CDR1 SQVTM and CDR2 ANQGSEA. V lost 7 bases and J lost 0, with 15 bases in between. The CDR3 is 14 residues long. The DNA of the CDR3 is TGCAGCGCCGACAGACTCGTTGCTAACTATGGCTACACCTTC. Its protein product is CSADRLVANYGYTF.

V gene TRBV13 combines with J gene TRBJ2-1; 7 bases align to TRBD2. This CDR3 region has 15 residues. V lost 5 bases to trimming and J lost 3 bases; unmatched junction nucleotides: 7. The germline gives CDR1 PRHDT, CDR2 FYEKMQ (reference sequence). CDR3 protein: CASSARGVHYNEQFF. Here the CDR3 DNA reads TGTGCCAGCAGCGCCCGGGGGGTCCACTACAATGAGCAGTTCTTC.

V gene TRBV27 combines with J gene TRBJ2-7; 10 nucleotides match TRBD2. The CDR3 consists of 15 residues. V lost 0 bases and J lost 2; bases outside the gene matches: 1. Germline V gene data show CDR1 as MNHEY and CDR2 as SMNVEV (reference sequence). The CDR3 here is CASSLSSGGPYEQYF. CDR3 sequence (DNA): TGTGCCAGCAGTTTATCTAGCGGGGGGCCCTACGAGCAGTACTTC.

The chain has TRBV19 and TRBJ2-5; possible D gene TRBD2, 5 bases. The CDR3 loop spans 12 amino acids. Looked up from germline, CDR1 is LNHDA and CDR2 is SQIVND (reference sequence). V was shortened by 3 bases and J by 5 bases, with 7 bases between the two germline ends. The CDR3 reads CASSIRGETQYF. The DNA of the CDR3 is TGTGCCAGTAGTATCCGGGGTGAGACCCAGTACTTC.

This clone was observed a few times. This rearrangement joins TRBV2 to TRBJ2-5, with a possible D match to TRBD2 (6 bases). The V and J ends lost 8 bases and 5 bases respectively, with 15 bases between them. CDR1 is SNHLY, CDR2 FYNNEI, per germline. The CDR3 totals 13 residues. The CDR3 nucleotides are TGTGCCAGCGCGGGGCTGAGAGGGGAGACCCAGTACTTC. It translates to CASAGLRGETQYF.

As DNA, the CDR3 is TGTGCCAGCAGCTTAGAGGGGGGACTAGCGAGAGATACGCAGTATTTT. Translating it yields CASSLEGGLARDTQYF. V is TRBV11-2 and J is TRBJ2-3, with 10 bases lining up with TRBD2. J gave up 5 bases and V 0 bases, and 5 bases lay outside the gene matches. The CDR3 is 16 amino acids. Germline lookup yields CDR1 SGHAT and CDR2 FQNNGV. The variable domain in full, completed from reference TRBV11-2 and TRBJ2-3, reads EAGVAQSPRYKIIEKRQSVAFWCNPISGHATLYWYQQILGQGPKLLIQFQNNGVVDDSQLPKDRFSAERLKGVDSTLKIQPAKLEDSAVYLCASSLEGGLARDTQYFGPGTRLTVL.

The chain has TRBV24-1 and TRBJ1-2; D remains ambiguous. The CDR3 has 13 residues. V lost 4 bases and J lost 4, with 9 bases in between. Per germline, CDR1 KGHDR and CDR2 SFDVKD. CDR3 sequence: CATSDPQSYGYTF. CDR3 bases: TGTGCCACCAGTGACCCACAGTCCTATGGCTACACCTTC.

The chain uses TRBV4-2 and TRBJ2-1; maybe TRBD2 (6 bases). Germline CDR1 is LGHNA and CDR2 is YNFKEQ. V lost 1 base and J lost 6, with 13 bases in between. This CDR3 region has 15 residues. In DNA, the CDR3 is TGTGCCAGCAGCCAAGGAGAGAGGGAGGTCAATGAGCAGTTCTTC. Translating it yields CASSQGEREVNEQFF.

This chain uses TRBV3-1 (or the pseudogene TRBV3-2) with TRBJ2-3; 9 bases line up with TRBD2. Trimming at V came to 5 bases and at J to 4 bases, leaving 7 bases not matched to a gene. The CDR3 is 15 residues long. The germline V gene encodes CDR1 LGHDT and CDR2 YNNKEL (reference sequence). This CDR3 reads CASSLLAGLADTQYF. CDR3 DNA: TGTGCCAGCAGCTTACTAGCGGGTTTGGCAGATACGCAGTATTTT.

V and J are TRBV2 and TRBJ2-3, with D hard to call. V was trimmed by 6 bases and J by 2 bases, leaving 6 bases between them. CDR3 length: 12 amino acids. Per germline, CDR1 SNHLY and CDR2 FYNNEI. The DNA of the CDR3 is TGTGCCAGCAGGGAGTACACAGATACGCAGTATTTT. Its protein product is CASREYTDTQYF.

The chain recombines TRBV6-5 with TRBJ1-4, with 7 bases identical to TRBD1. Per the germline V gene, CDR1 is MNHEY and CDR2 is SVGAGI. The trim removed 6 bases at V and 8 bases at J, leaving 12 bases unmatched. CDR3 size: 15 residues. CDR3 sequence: CASRDLTGVGEKLFF. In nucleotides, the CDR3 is TGTGCCAGCAGGGATCTCACAGGGGTTGGGGAAAAACTGTTTTTT.

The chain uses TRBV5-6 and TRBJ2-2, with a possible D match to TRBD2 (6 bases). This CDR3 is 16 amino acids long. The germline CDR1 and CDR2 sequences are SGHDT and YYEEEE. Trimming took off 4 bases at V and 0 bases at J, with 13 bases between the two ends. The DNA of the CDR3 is TGTGCCAGCAGCGTCGTCGGGGGTGCGAACACCGGGGAGCTGTTTTTT. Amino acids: CASSVVGGANTGELFF.